Sequencing of this T cell receptor beta chain was carried out in a study of OX40 agonist ivuxolimab in advanced cancers. Study background: Partial responses were recorded for three patients, including one with hepatocellular carcinoma and two with cutaneous melanoma.

Trimming took off 3 bases at V and 7 bases at J, with 16 bases between the two ends. Germline V gene sequence: CDR1 KGHSH, CDR2 LQKENI. The CDR3 totals 14 residues. Libraries were prepared by immunoSEQ multiplex PCR; TCRdb keeps only in-frame clonotypes and omits some of them. The table shows around 70,000 clones, with around 87% occurring only once. Study conclusions and caveats: There was clonal expansion of CD4+ and CD8+ blood T cells by week 6 at 0.1 to 3.0 mg/kg.

In the case of this clone: Its antigen is as yet unknown.

The source material was CD4+ or CD8+ T cells sorted from blood, sampled in a trial of the OX40 agonist ivuxolimab. The chain recombines TRBV18 with TRBJ2-7; D possibly corresponds to TRBD2 (7 bases). This receptor was taken from an adult with an advanced solid tumor such as melanoma, head and neck, liver or kidney cancer. The CDR3 protein is CASSPKGGGSEQYF. In DNA, the CDR3 is TGTGCCAGCTCACCCAAGGGCGGGGGCAGTGAGCAGTACTTC.